This T cell receptor (beta chain) was sequenced during a study of blood T cell repertoires in COVID-19. Overall study context: Sample material is recorded as cDNA or gDNA derived from T cells, B-cell-depleted T cells, or PBMCs.

Per the study methods: Counts of nucleated cells, estimated from reference gene primer amplification, were obtained. The table came from immunoSEQ multiplex PCR; TCRdb's copy has only in-frame clones and leaves some out. V and J calls plus clone size are reproduced from that table; the DNA served to infer D and trimming. The data contain nearly 55,000 clones, 86% of them seen just once; the ten biggest clones take up around 11%. This CDR3 is built from 15 residues. The V gene lost 0 bases and the J gene lost 4 bases, with 13 bases spanning the gap. The germline V gene has CDR1 SGHRS and CDR2 YFSETQ. Sequencing input: peripheral blood. This receptor was obtained from a man between 70 and 80 years old with active COVID-19. The rearrangement joins TRBV5-1 to TRBJ1-2; D unresolved. The DNA of the CDR3 is TGCGCCAGCAGCTTGGAGGCCAGGCCCTCCTATGGCTACACCTTC. Encoded protein: CASSLEARPSYGYTF.